This T cell receptor beta chain was captured in a study of shared clonotypes between healthy human individuals. PCR replicates from unsorted PBMC used 250 to 300 ng DNA, and this amount was tens of thousands of T cell genomes. Sequencing of unsorted PBMC DNA was carried out using ten immunoSEQ deep assay plates. As handled by the study authors: Filtering differed, since immunoSEQ gave only junction sequences and no quality scores. Sequencing used immunoSEQ multiplex PCR; TCRdb keeps in-frame clones, though not all of them. Clone size and V and J calls were adopted from that table, with D and trimming inferred from the DNA. The sample includes about 490,000 clones, roughly four fifths of them seen just once. None of the donors, who were healthy HIV-negative adults, had recently had acute infections or vaccinations. This CDR3 region has 15 residues. The ends lost 6 bases at V and 5 bases at J; junction bases unmatched: 4. The germline V gene encodes CDR1 MGHRA and CDR2 YSYEKL.

Sequencing was carried out using PBMCs. This clonotype was sampled from a woman aged 40 to 55 in good health. Some clones in this sample may be carry-over from other donors' samples. The chain joins TRBV4-1 to TRBJ2-5; 15 bases agree with TRBD2. The CDR3 here is CASRPGLAGGETQYF. CDR3 bases: TGCGCCAGCAGACCGGGACTAGCGGGAGGCGAGACCCAGTACTTC.